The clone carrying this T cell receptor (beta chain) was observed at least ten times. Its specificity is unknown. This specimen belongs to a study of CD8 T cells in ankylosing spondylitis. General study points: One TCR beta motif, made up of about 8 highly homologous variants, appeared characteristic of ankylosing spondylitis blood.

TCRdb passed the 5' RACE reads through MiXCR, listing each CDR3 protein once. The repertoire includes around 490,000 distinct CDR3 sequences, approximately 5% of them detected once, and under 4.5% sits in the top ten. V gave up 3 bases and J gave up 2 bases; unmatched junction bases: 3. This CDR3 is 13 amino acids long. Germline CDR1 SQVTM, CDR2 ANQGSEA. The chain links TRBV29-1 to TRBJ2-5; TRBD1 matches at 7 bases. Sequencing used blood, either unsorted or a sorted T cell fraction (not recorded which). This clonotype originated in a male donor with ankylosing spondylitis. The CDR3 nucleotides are TGCAGCGTTGATAGGGGGCCTCAAGAGACCCAGTACTTC. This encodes CSVDRGPQETQYF. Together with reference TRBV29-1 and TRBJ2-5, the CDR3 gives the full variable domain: SAVISQKPSRDICQRGTSLTIQCQVDSQVTMMFWYRQQPGQSLTLIATANQGSEATYESGFVIDKFPISRPNLTFSTLTVSNMSPEDSSIYLCSVDRGPQETQYFGPGTRLLVL.